This section outlines one TCR beta chain sequence together with its context. The source of the sample is a study of T cell changes during pregnancy in multiple sclerosis. This table comes from immunoSEQ multiplex PCR, and its TCRdb copy is limited to in-frame clones, with some not included. The data show more than 9,000 clones, around nine tenths seen once. The ends were cut back, 2 bases at V and 1 base at J, with 9 bases in the middle. This CDR3 is 15 amino acids long. Germline V gene sequence: CDR1 SNHLY, CDR2 FYNNEI. This sequence was found in a female donor in good health, enrolled as a control in a pregnancy study. The sample here was CD8+ T cells from peripheral blood mononuclear cells, taken in the first trimester of pregnancy. The gene calls are TRBV2 and TRBJ1-5; D is unresolved. CDR3 protein: CASSESGMSNQPQHF. CDR3 in DNA: TGTGCCAGCAGTGAATCGGGTATGAGCAATCAGCCCCAGCATTTT.